The 17 T cell receptor beta chains listed next were all sequenced from one sample in a study of OX40 agonist ivuxolimab in advanced cancers. Data came from immunoSEQ multiplex PCR; TCRdb stores just in-frame clones and leaves some out. The sample gives some 84,000 clones, 89% of which show up once; 0.15% to 0.2% is in the top ten. The material sequenced was CD4+ or CD8+ T cells sorted from blood, taken in a trial of the OX40 agonist ivuxolimab. The receptors originated from an adult with an advanced solid tumor such as melanoma, head and neck, liver or kidney cancer.

As regards this clone: The sample holds other DNA sequences that translate to the same CDR3. The chain employs TRBV15 and TRBJ2-3; D unresolved. The CDR3 spans 13 residues. Trimming cost V 1 base and J 2 bases, with 4 bases left between them. CDR1 and CDR2 (germline): LNHNV, YYDKDF (reference sequence). The CDR3 DNA follows: TGTGCCACCAGCAGAGGGACCACAGATACGCAGTATTTT. It codes for CATSRGTTDTQYF. The entire variable domain, with the rest obtained from reference TRBV15 and TRBJ2-3, is as follows: DAMVIQNPRYQVTQFGKPVTLSCSQTLNHNVMYWYQQKSSQAPKLLFHYYDKDFNNEADTPDNFQSRRPNTSFCFLDIRSPGLGDTAMYLCATSRGTTDTQYFGPGTRLTVL.

The V and J genes are TRBV9 and TRBJ2-3, with no clear D. The germline gives CDR1 SGDLS, CDR2 YYNGEE. This CDR3 is 16 amino acids long. The V end lost 1 base, the J end lost 6 bases, and 18 bases lay between the germline ends. CDR3: CASSVSSSTISDTQYF. CDR3 coding DNA: TGTGCCAGCAGCGTAAGTTCTAGTACCATCTCGGATACGCAGTATTTT.

The CDR3 DNA sequence: TGTGCCACCAGCAGAGATCCCCCTCGCTGGTCTCAGGAAAAACTGTTTTTT. Translated: CATSRDPPRWSQEKLFF. The chain carries TRBV15 and TRBJ1-4; D remains unclear. This CDR3 spans 17 amino acids. The V end was cut by 0 bases, the J end by 8 bases, with 19 bases between. Germline V CDR1 and CDR2: LNHNV, YYDKDF (reference sequence).

The rearrangement uses TRBV5-4 and TRBJ1-5, with D unresolved. This CDR3 contains 13 residues. The germline V and J ends were trimmed by 1 base and 3 bases, with 5 bases remaining between them. The germline V gene has CDR1 SGHNT and CDR2 YYREEE (reference sequence). The CDR3 nucleotides are TGTGCCAGCAGCTTGCAGCCCAATCAGCCCCAGCATTTT. Protein product: CASSLQPNQPQHF. The variable domain in full, completed from reference TRBV5-4 and TRBJ1-5, reads ETGVTQSPTHLIKTRGQQVTLRCSSQSGHNTVSWYQQALGQGPQFIFQYYREEENGRGNFPPRFSGLQFPNYSSELNVNALELDDSALYLCASSLQPNQPQHFGDGTRLSIL.

The chain carries TRBV5-1 and TRBJ2-1; D gene ambiguous. Per germline, CDR1 SGHRS and CDR2 YFSETQ. Between the trimmed V and J ends, which lost 0 bases and 6 bases, there was a span of 7 bases. CDR3 length: 13 amino acids. The CDR3 DNA reads TGCGCCAGCAGCTTGGTCCCGGCCAATGAGCAGTTCTTC. This codes for CASSLVPANEQFF.

The chain has TRBV5-1 and TRBJ2-3, with D perhaps matching TRBD1 (8 bases). Germline V gene sequence: CDR1 SGHRS, CDR2 YFSETQ. V lost 4 bases and J 3 bases, leaving 12 bases between the germline ends. The CDR3 loop spans 14 amino acids. CDR3 DNA: TGCGCCAGCAGCCAACAGGGGGGGACAGATACGCAGTATTTT. Protein product: CASSQQGGTDTQYF.

This sequence joins TRBV5-4 and TRBJ2-7, with 11 bases lining up with TRBD2. V lost 3 bases to trimming and J lost 7 bases; unmatched junction nucleotides: 9. Germline lookup yields CDR1 SGHNT and CDR2 YYREEE (reference sequence). CDR3 length: 15 amino acids. CDR3 amino acids: CASSSLLAGAGEQYF. CDR3 coding DNA: TGTGCCAGCAGCTCACTACTAGCGGGAGCCGGGGAGCAGTACTTC.

This clone occurred a few times. This chain links TRBV15 with TRBJ2-3; D call uncertain. The ends were cut back, 3 bases at V and 6 bases at J, with 4 bases in the middle. Germline V gene data show CDR1 as LNHNV and CDR2 as YYDKDF (reference sequence). The CDR3 covers 11 residues. The CDR3 DNA reads as TGTGCCACCAGCAGCGAGGATACGCAGTATTTT. This gives the protein CATSSEDTQYF.

The chain has TRBV5-5 and TRBJ1-1, with D unresolved. Trimming left V 4 bases short and J 5 bases short, with 15 bases between. This CDR3 comprises 14 residues. The germline V gene has CDR1 SGHKS and CDR2 YYEKEE (reference sequence). CDR3 sequence reads: CASSLQEAKTEAFF. In DNA form, the CDR3 reads TGTGCCAGCAGCCTCCAGGAGGCGAAGACTGAAGCTTTCTTT.

This CDR3 reads CASSRDRPLGYTF. As DNA, the CDR3 is TGTGCCAGCAGCCGCGACAGACCCTTGGGCTACACCTTC. The genes are TRBV7-9 and TRBJ1-2; D possibly corresponds to TRBD1 (5 bases). CDR1 and CDR2 from the germline V gene are SEHNR and FQNEAQ (reference sequence). CDR3 length equals 13 residues. Trimming pared 5 bases from V and 8 bases from J, leaving 15 bases between.

The CDR3: CASSDSSREGAVNYEQYV. The CDR3 DNA follows: TGTGCCAGCAGTGACTCGAGCCGGGAGGGGGCGGTGAACTACGAGCAGTACGTC. This chain joins TRBV6-4 and TRBJ2-7; D possibly corresponds to TRBD2 (8 bases). V was clipped by 0 bases and J by 3 bases, with 21 bases between them. The CDR3 contains 18 residues. The germline V gene has CDR1 MRHNA and CDR2 SNTAGT.

The V call is TRBV5-4, the J call TRBJ2-2, with D perhaps matching TRBD2 (5 bases). Trimming took off 3 bases at V and 0 bases at J, with 15 bases between the two ends. Germline V gene lookup returns CDR1 SGHNT and CDR2 YYREEE (reference sequence). The CDR3 is 17 amino acids. The CDR3 DNA reads TGTGCCAGCAGCTCACGACCCCCGGGAACGAACACCGGGGAGCTGTTTTTT. Translating gives CASSSRPPGTNTGELFF.

A few counts support this clone. The CDR3 protein is CASSPGTGNSPLHF. For the CDR3, the DNA is TGCGCCAGCAGCCCAGGGACAGGGAATTCACCCCTCCACTTT. The genes are TRBV5-1 and TRBJ1-6; 9 nucleotides match TRBD1. The junction had 3 bases not matched to a gene; V was cut back by 4 bases and J by 7 bases. This CDR3 spans 14 amino acids. Per germline, CDR1 SGHRS and CDR2 YFSETQ.

This chain connects TRBV7-9 to TRBJ2-1; D gene uncertain. V shed 11 bases and J shed 0 bases, with 11 bases lying between them. CDR1 is SEHNR and CDR2 is FQNEAQ in the germline V gene (reference sequence). This CDR3 comprises 13 residues. In nucleotides, the CDR3 is TGTGCCGGTTCCCCCAGCTCCTACAATGAGCAGTTCTTC. Translated: CAGSPSSYNEQFF.

This rearrangement joins TRBV6-6 to TRBJ1-2; D gene ambiguous. V lost 2 bases and J 4 bases, leaving 11 bases between the germline ends. Germline V gene lookup returns CDR1 MNHNY and CDR2 SVGAGI (reference sequence). CDR3 length equals 14 residues. CDR3 sequence: CASSYPSAFYGYTF. The CDR3 region has the DNA TGTGCCAGCAGTTACCCCAGTGCCTTCTATGGCTACACCTTC.

The CDR3 nucleotides are TGTGCCAGTAGTATAGCGGCAGGGGGTTCCTATGGCTACACCTTC. Translating gives CASSIAAGGSYGYTF. The chain combines TRBV19 with TRBJ1-2, with TRBD1 matching 7 bases. CDR1 is LNHDA, CDR2 SQIVND, per germline (reference sequence). The CDR3 length is 15 residues. Trimming took 1 base from V and 4 from J; bases not matched to a gene: 6.

The chain is built from TRBV23-1 and TRBJ1-4; no definite D call. TRBV23-1 is an open reading frame whose function is uncertain. Trimming removed 5 bases at V and 8 bases at J, with 18 bases between. The CDR3 has 15 amino acids. The CDR3 here is CASSGDNSSYEKLFF. The CDR3 DNA follows: TGCGCCAGCAGTGGAGACAATTCCTCCTACGAAAAACTGTTTTTT.